The next 23 T cell receptor beta chains were all read from a single sample in a study of cytotoxic CD8 clonotypes in ibrutinib-treated CLL (dated by TCRdb to the early 2020s). Libraries were constructed by the immunoSEQ multiplex PCR assay. Sourced from immuneACCESS, this table was stored by TCRdb with only in-frame sequences that have V and J called. A share of the clones is absent; for the studies checked, an unresolved V gene accounts for under half, and the remainder has no known explanation. This sample holds approximately 200,000 clones; approximately 72% were observed only once. Roughly 12% of the sample is taken by the ten largest. The label giving this sample's time point can be read as: approximately 25 months on ibrutinib. The sequenced sample was PBMCs, obtained after 24 months of ibrutinib treatment. The receptor set was obtained from a human donor with chronic lymphocytic leukemia.

J is TRBJ2-5 and V is TRBV9; perhaps TRBD2 as D (5 bases). The last part of the DNA fits TRBJ2-7 better; the J call may be wrong. Germline V gene data show CDR1 as SGDLS and CDR2 as YYNGEE. The CDR3 sequence is 13 residues long. CDR3 sequence: CASSVAGSYEQYF. The CDR3 DNA is TGTGCCAGCAGCGTAGCGGGATCGTACGAGCAGTACTTC.

Only a few counts were recorded for this clone. The junction shows a germline mismatch at one end, possibly a read error. The J gene is TRBJ1-2, the V gene TRBV6-1; TRBD1 agrees at 7 bases. The CDR3 totals 9 residues. The germline CDR1 and CDR2 sequences are MNHNS and SASEGT. CDR3 residues: CASSGDSGF. In DNA form, the CDR3 reads TGTGCCAGCAGTGGGGACAGCGGCTTC.

This clone has only a few counts. The junction shows a germline mismatch at one end, possibly a read error. The chain links TRBV7-7 to TRBJ2-1; 13 bases map to TRBD2. The CDR3 loop spans 15 amino acids. Looked up from germline, CDR1 is SSHAT and CDR2 is FNYEAQ (reference sequence). The CDR3 bases are TGTGCTAGCAGCTTTGGACTAGCGGGAGTTTATGAGCAGTTCTTC. Its translation is CASSFGLAGVYEQFF.

This chain joins TRBV14 and TRBJ2-2, with D possibly matching TRBD2 (6 bases). CDR3 length equals 17 residues. V was cut by 3 bases and J by 4 bases, with 18 bases left in between. In germline, CDR1 is SGHDN, CDR2 FVKESK. CDR3 sequence (DNA): TGTGCCAGCAGCCACGAACCGGGACTTATATTCACCGGGGAGCTGTTTTTT. Its translation: CASSHEPGLIFTGELFF.

The gene calls are TRBV7-2 and TRBJ1-5; tentative D call: TRBD1 (5 bases). Germline CDR1 SGHTA, CDR2 FQGNSA. The CDR3 loop spans 15 amino acids. V gave up 4 bases and J gave up 7 bases, with 17 bases separating them. The DNA for the CDR3 is TGTGCCAGCAGCTCCACGGGACTGACACGGCAGCCCCAGCATTTT. It encodes CASSSTGLTRQPQHF.

V gene TRBV7-2 combines with J gene TRBJ2-2, with D maybe TRBD1 (5 bases). Germline CDR1 reads SGHTA; CDR2 reads FQGNSA. CDR3 length: 15 amino acids. The V end lost 0 bases, the J end lost 5 bases, and 10 bases lay between the germline ends. The CDR3 reads CASSLASGNTGELFF. CDR3 sequence (DNA): TGTGCCAGCAGCTTAGCTTCAGGGAATACCGGGGAGCTGTTTTTT. Full variable domain (outside the CDR3, taken from reference TRBV7-2 and TRBJ2-2): GAGVSQSPSNKVTEKGKDVELRCDPISGHTALYWYRQSLGQGLEFLIYFQGNSAPDKSGLPSDRFSAERTGGSVSTLTIQRTQQEDSAVYLCASSLASGNTGELFFGEGSRLTVL.

Points on this clone: Other nucleotide sequences in the sample specify the same CDR3. This chain uses TRBV20-1 with TRBJ2-1; D not resolved. V shed 5 bases and J shed 4 bases, with 3 bases lying between them. Germline CDR1 reads DFQATT; CDR2 reads SNEGSKA (reference sequence). The CDR3 length is 10 residues. In DNA, the CDR3 is TGCAGTGCTGCATACAATGAGCAGTTCTTC. It yields the protein CSAAYNEQFF.

The rearrangement uses TRBV6-6 and TRBJ2-7; D possibly matches TRBD1 or TRBD2 (5 bases each). This CDR3 is built from 14 residues. Germline CDR1 and CDR2: MNHNY and SVGAGI (reference sequence). Trimming removed 2 bases at V and 3 bases at J, with 11 bases between. The CDR3 loop reads CASSYDGTLYEQYF. CDR3 nucleotides: TGTGCCAGCAGTTACGATGGGACCCTCTACGAGCAGTACTTC.

This chain joins TRBV11-2 and TRBJ2-1; TRBD2 matches at 11 bases. The CDR3 has 17 residues. V dropped 1 base and J dropped 4; count of bases not matched to a gene: 6. The germline gives CDR1 SGHAT, CDR2 FQNNGV. CDR3 DNA: TGTGCCAGCAGCTTAGCCGGAACTAGCGGGAGATACAATGAGCAGTTCTTC. It translates to CASSLAGTSGRYNEQFF.

In this sample, this clone turned up a few times. V and J are TRBV13 and TRBJ1-2; the match to TRBD1 covers 7 bases. The CDR3 sequence is 15 residues long. The trim removed 5 bases at V and 1 base at J, leaving 7 bases unmatched. Germline V gene data show CDR1 as PRHDT and CDR2 as FYEKMQ (reference sequence). The CDR3 loop reads CASSPGQDLNYGYTF. Here the CDR3 DNA reads TGTGCCAGCAGCCCCGGACAGGACCTTAACTATGGCTACACCTTC.

The chain carries TRBV4-3 and TRBJ1-2; D is unresolved. V shed 3 bases and J shed 5 bases, with 19 bases lying between them. Germline V lookup: CDR1 LGHNA, CDR2 YSLEER. The CDR3 loop spans 16 amino acids. CDR3 DNA sequence: TGCGCCAGCAGCCACCTTTTCCCGGTAGCTAGTTATGGCTACACCTTC. Amino acids: CASSHLFPVASYGYTF.

This clone came up a few times. The chain employs TRBV5-1 and TRBJ2-7; a possible D gene is TRBD1 (6 bases). The CDR3 is 14 residues long. V was clipped by 2 bases and J by 3 bases, with 12 bases between them. The germline gives CDR1 SGHRS, CDR2 YFSETQ. In DNA form, the CDR3 reads TGCGCCAGCAGCTTCGAAACAGGGCTCTACGAGCAGTACTTC. The encoded protein is CASSFETGLYEQYF.

The chain is built from TRBV9 and TRBJ2-3; no definite D call. CDR3 length equals 14 residues. CDR1 is SGDLS, CDR2 YYNGEE, per germline. The ends were cut back, 5 bases at V and 2 bases at J, with 12 bases in the middle. In nucleotides, the CDR3 is TGTGCCAGCAGGGGCAGCTTATCCACAGATACGCAGTATTTT. Protein product: CASRGSLSTDTQYF.

CDR3 loop: CASSQAVGGPREQYF. In DNA, the CDR3 is TGCGCCAGCAGCCAAGCAGTGGGAGGGCCGAGAGAGCAGTACTTC. This chain links TRBV4-1 with TRBJ2-7; 7 bases are a match to TRBD2. CDR1 is MGHRA and CDR2 is YSYEKL in the germline V gene. Trimming at V came to 1 base and at J to 7 bases, leaving 10 bases not matched to a gene. The CDR3 length is 15 residues.

J is TRBJ2-5 and V is TRBV25-1; 13 nucleotides agree with TRBD2. The CDR3 extends over 15 amino acids. Germline assignment: CDR1 MGHDK and CDR2 SYGVNS. Trimming cost V 8 bases and J 4 bases; bases outside gene matches: 7. CDR3 nucleotides: TGTGCCAGCCACGCTGGACTAGCGGGAGTAGAGACCCAGTACTTC. Protein: CASHAGLAGVETQYF.

The count of this clone is one. The CDR3 reads CATKQGFENTIYF. Here the CDR3 DNA reads TGTGCCACCAAACAGGGATTTGAAAACACCATATATTTT. The chain joins TRBV28 to TRBJ1-3; possible D gene TRBD1, 6 bases. Germline V gene lookup returns CDR1 MDHEN and CDR2 SYDVKM. The CDR3 is 13 amino acids. V lost 10 bases and J 6 bases, leaving 16 bases between the germline ends.

This chain joins TRBV4-3 and TRBJ1-2, with D perhaps matching TRBD1 (6 bases). Germline V CDR1 and CDR2: LGHNA, YSLEER. The CDR3 has 16 residues. V dropped 0 bases and J dropped 0 bases, with 11 bases sitting between them. CDR3 amino acids: CASSQDVAGANYGYTF. The CDR3 bases are TGCGCCAGCAGCCAAGATGTGGCAGGGGCTAACTATGGCTACACCTTC.

This clone was seen only once. The rearrangement links TRBV6-1 to TRBJ1-4, with a weak D call TRBD1 (6 bases). V gave up 6 bases and J gave up 8 bases, with 19 bases separating them. This CDR3 contains 15 residues. Germline V gene sequence: CDR1 MNHNS, CDR2 SASEGT. The CDR3, as DNA: TGTGCCAGCAGACCACAGAGGGGGGCGCAGGAAAAACTGTTTTTT. Amino acids: CASRPQRGAQEKLFF.

The V call is TRBV6-5, the J call TRBJ2-7; D gene unclear. Per the germline V gene, CDR1 is MNHEY and CDR2 is SVGAGI. V was shortened by 2 bases and J by 3 bases, with 11 bases between the two germline ends. This CDR3 contains 14 residues. The CDR3 DNA reads TGTGCCAGCAGTTACGGTCTTGGGAACTACGAGCAGTACTTC. This sequence encodes CASSYGLGNYEQYF.

The chain uses TRBV27 and TRBJ1-1; 7 nucleotides align to TRBD1. Germline V CDR1 and CDR2: MNHEY, SMNVEV (reference sequence). The junction had 0 bases not matched to a gene; V was cut back by 2 bases and J by 3 bases. The CDR3 spans 13 residues. The CDR3 coding sequence is TGTGCCAGCAGTTTAGACAGGGACACTGAAGCTTTCTTT. As protein: CASSLDRDTEAFF.

V gene TRBV28 combines with J gene TRBJ2-3; D ambiguous. Between the trimmed V and J ends, which lost 2 bases and 0 bases, there was a span of 3 bases. The CDR3 is 13 amino acids. In germline, CDR1 is MDHEN, CDR2 SYDVKM. The CDR3 spells CASSLPSTDTQYF. For the CDR3, the DNA is TGTGCCAGCAGTTTACCTAGCACAGATACGCAGTATTTT. Based on the CDR3 plus reference TRBV28 and TRBJ2-3, the full variable domain is DVKVTQSSRYLVKRTGEKVFLECVQDMDHENMFWYRQDPGLGLRLIYFSYDVKMKEKGDIPEGYSVSREKKERFSLILESASTNQTSMYLCASSLPSTDTQYFGPGTRLTVL.

The V call is TRBV6-5, the J call TRBJ2-1; weak D call: TRBD1 (6 bases). Between the trimmed V and J ends, which lost 5 bases and 5 bases, there was a span of 16 bases. The CDR3 is made up of 15 amino acids. From germline, CDR1 is MNHEY and CDR2 SVGAGI. CDR3 nucleotides: TGTGCCAGCAGTACCACGCGACAGGAGAACAATGAGCAGTTCTTC. This codes for CASSTTRQENNEQFF.

The chain combines TRBV27 with TRBJ2-1, with 8 nucleotides matching TRBD1. Trimming removed 5 bases from V and 2 bases from J; junction bases left unmatched: 2. The CDR3 contains 14 residues. Germline CDR1 is MNHEY and CDR2 is SMNVEV (reference sequence). The chain's CDR3 is CASSRQGTYNEQFF. The CDR3 nucleotides are TGTGCCAGCAGTCGACAGGGGACCTACAATGAGCAGTTCTTC.